This TCR beta chain stems from a study of cytomegalovirus exposure and HLA in healthy donors. Background on the study: HLA-typed donors were the source of roughly 85 million unique TCRs held in an early data release. Study findings and constraints: Through in vitro validation, three CMV-associated chains were shown to be specific for CMV antigens. Accurate predictions that matched the HLA-A and HLA-B alleles of most subjects were reportedly made from TCR beta sequences.

The germline gives CDR1 MRHNA, CDR2 SNTAGT. CDR3 length: 16 amino acids. The ends lost 0 bases at V and 4 bases at J; junction bases unmatched: 2. 60 Vbeta and 13 Jbeta primers were used in PCR. Measured with immunoSEQ multiplex PCR; TCRdb has only the in-frame clones, and not every one. Of around 120,000 clones listed, around 78% were seen once; the top ten hold around 1.8%. As for this clone: Its antigen is currently unknown.

Material: PBMCs. This TCR came from a woman between 45 and 60 years old in good health and CMV-seronegative. The chain couples TRBV6-4 to TRBJ2-3, with 12 nucleotides matching TRBD1. DNA for the CDR3: TGTGCCAGCAGTGACTCCGGGACAGGGGGCCCAGATACGCAGTATTTT. Residues: CASSDSGTGGPDTQYF.